A single T cell receptor beta chain is shown here with its context. Trimming cost V 4 bases and J 0 bases, with 9 bases left between them. The CDR3 is 15 amino acids. Germline values: CDR1 LNHDA, CDR2 SQIVND (reference sequence). The sample comes from a study of shared clonotypes between healthy human individuals. Measured with immunoSEQ multiplex PCR; TCRdb has only the in-frame clones, and not every one. The sample holds 2 million to 2.5 million clones; less than 95% are singletons and the top ten take 0.3% to 0.45%. This TCR came from a man between 18 and 29 years old in good health. Some clones in this sample may be carry-over from other donors' samples. Sequences were obtained from naive CD4+ T cells from PBMCs. As for subset: CD45RA+ positively selected. The chain joins TRBV19 to TRBJ2-2; D is uncertain. This CDR3 is CASSTPATNTGELFF. DNA of the CDR3: TGTGCCAGTAGTACCCCGGCCACGAACACCGGGGAGCTGTTTTTT.